The 24 T cell receptor beta chains listed next were all sequenced from one sample in a study of sequential checkpoint blockade in melanoma (dated by TCRdb to the late 2010s). The label giving this sample's treatment or condition can be read as: randomized to nivolumab then ipilimumab (arm A) or the reverse (arm B). The library was generated by the immunoSEQ multiplex PCR assay. TCRdb carries this immuneACCESS record with in-frame sequences only. Its versions omit some clonotypes, under half of them owing to an unresolved V gene in the studies checked, with the rest unexplained. Recorded for this sample are around 18,000 clones; 69% of them occurred a single time. The ten largest account for under 20% of the sample. Sequenced here: CD8+ T cells sorted from blood (inferred from file names), sampled from a patient given nivolumab and ipilimumab in sequence. The receptors shown here come from a human donor with melanoma.

The V and J genes are TRBV10-1 and TRBJ2-1, with a weak D call TRBD2 (5 bases). The V gene lost 5 bases and the J gene lost 0 bases, with 23 bases spanning the gap. Germline CDR1 and CDR2: WNHNN and SYGVQD (reference sequence). The CDR3 totals 19 residues. CDR3 amino acids: CASSNREPLPTSSYNEQFF. As DNA, the CDR3 is TGCGCCAGCAGTAACCGGGAACCTCTACCTACCAGCTCCTACAATGAGCAGTTCTTC.

This clone was counted a few times. V usage is TRBV9 and J usage is TRBJ2-7; 8 bases align to TRBD2. This CDR3 comprises 19 residues. Germline assignment: CDR1 SGDLS and CDR2 YYNGEE. V shed 4 bases and J 12 bases; nucleotides not matched to a gene: 30. This CDR3 is CASSTPTEPPMPGGTSLYF. The CDR3 DNA reads as TGTGCCAGCAGCACCCCGACAGAGCCACCAATGCCGGGAGGGACTTCACTGTACTTC.

The rearrangement links TRBV5-5 to TRBJ2-7, with 9 bases that match TRBD2. Germline-derived CDR1 and CDR2 are SGHKS and YYEKEE (reference sequence). V shed 3 bases and J 2 bases; nucleotides not matched to a gene: 18. The CDR3 contains 19 residues. CDR3 nucleotides: TGTGCCAGCAGCTGGAATAGGGGGCGGATAGCGGGAGAGGCCTACGAGCAGTACTTC. Translated: CASSWNRGRIAGEAYEQYF.

This clone was recorded only once. J is TRBJ1-1 and V is TRBV6-6; D not certain. The CDR3 is 12 amino acids. Trimming cost V 0 bases and J 7 bases, with 6 bases left between them. Germline CDR1 MNHNY, CDR2 SVGAGI (reference sequence). In DNA, the CDR3 is TGTGCCAGCAGTTACTCATTCAGTGAAGCTTTCTTT. Protein product: CASSYSFSEAFF.

Written as DNA, the CDR3 is TGTGCCAGCAGCTTAGGGCGGGGGGCCTACAATGAGCAGTTCTTC. Translating gives CASSLGRGAYNEQFF. This rearrangement joins TRBV5-4 to TRBJ2-1; 8 positions agree with TRBD2. J lost 2 bases, V lost 2 bases, and 3 bases had no gene match. Germline CDR1 SGHNT, CDR2 YYREEE (reference sequence). This CDR3 spans 15 amino acids.

This chain links TRBV28 with TRBJ2-1; 10 nucleotides match TRBD2. The CDR3 is made up of 15 amino acids. Per the germline V gene, CDR1 is MDHEN and CDR2 is SYDVKM. The V and J ends lost 1 base and 7 bases, in that order; junction bases with no gene match: 4. Here the CDR3 reads CASSLSVSGGNEQFF. CDR3 sequence (DNA): TGTGCCAGCAGTTTATCAGTTAGCGGGGGGAATGAGCAGTTCTTC.

The rearrangement joins TRBV7-3 to TRBJ2-5; perhaps TRBD2 as D (6 bases). This CDR3 contains 14 residues. V lost 2 bases to trimming and J lost 4 bases, with 11 bases between them. Germline values: CDR1 SGHTA, CDR2 FQGTGA. The CDR3 bases are TGTGCCAGCAGCTTAGGGGGGTTTGGAGAGACCCAGTACTTC. As protein: CASSLGGFGETQYF.

The chain has TRBV29-1 and TRBJ1-1; 7 nucleotides match TRBD1. V was pared by 7 bases and J by 4 bases, with 6 bases of the junction left unmatched. From germline, CDR1 is SQVTM and CDR2 ANQGSEA. The CDR3 runs 12 residues. In DNA form, the CDR3 reads TGCAGCGCAAGGGACAGTCTCACTGAAGCTTTCTTT. It translates to CSARDSLTEAFF.

The chain combines TRBV27 with TRBJ1-1, with TRBD1 identical over 9 bases. The CDR3 is made up of 15 amino acids. V was clipped by 5 bases and J by 0 bases; unmatched bases: 4. Germline V gene sequence: CDR1 MNHEY, CDR2 SMNVEV (reference sequence). This chain's CDR3 is CASSPTGGVNTEAFF. The CDR3 DNA is TGTGCCAGCAGTCCCACAGGGGGCGTGAACACTGAAGCTTTCTTT.

The chain has TRBV7-9 and TRBJ2-7; TRBD2 agrees at 8 bases. Germline trimming cut 1 base from V and 4 bases from J; bases unmatched to any gene: 6. Germline V gene sequence: CDR1 SEHNR, CDR2 FQNEAQ (reference sequence). The CDR3 has 15 amino acids. CDR3 sequence: CASSLESGRAYEQYF. The CDR3 nucleotides read TGTGCCAGCAGCTTAGAAAGCGGGAGAGCATACGAGCAGTACTTC.

The chain employs TRBV7-8 and TRBJ2-1; TRBD2 aligns across 9 bases. V was pared by 3 bases and J by 7 bases, with 10 bases of the junction left unmatched. The CDR3 consists of 16 residues. The germline V gene has CDR1 SGHVS and CDR2 FQNEAQ. The CDR3 coding sequence is TGTGCCAGCAGCTTTGCCTCAGCGGGAGGTCAAAATGAGCAGTTCTTC. This gives the protein CASSFASAGGQNEQFF.

The chain couples TRBV5-1 to TRBJ2-7, with 8 bases lining up with TRBD2. Germline trimming cut 5 bases from V and 2 bases from J; bases unmatched to any gene: 3. This CDR3 has 13 amino acids. Germline assignment: CDR1 SGHRS and CDR2 YFSETQ. In DNA, the CDR3 is TGCGCCAGCAGGGCAGCGGGGGCCTACGAGCAGTACTTC. Protein sequence: CASRAAGAYEQYF.

The J gene is TRBJ2-5, the V gene TRBV7-2; TRBD1 matches at 7 bases. The DNA end is a closer match to TRBJ2-7, so the J assignment may be wrong. Germline V gives CDR1 SGHTA, CDR2 FQGNSA. This CDR3 spans 13 amino acids. The CDR3 is CASSFPGQYEQYF. CDR3 bases: TGTGCCAGCAGCTTCCCGGGACAGTACGAGCAGTACTTC.

Remarks on this clone: The junction departs from the called germline gene at one end, perhaps through a read error. This sample also contains other DNA sequences that code for the same CDR3. The gene calls are TRBV7-2 and TRBJ1-1; the D gene is possibly TRBD1 (6 bases). Per the germline V gene, CDR1 is SGHTA and CDR2 is FQGNSA. The CDR3 extends over 13 amino acids. As DNA, the CDR3 is TGCGCCAGCAGCCAAGATCGGGGGGCCGAAGCTTTCTTT. Translation: CASSQDRGAEAFF.

The chain uses TRBV7-9 and TRBJ2-5; 14 nucleotides match TRBD2. CDR3 size: 17 residues. V lost 5 bases and J lost 5; bases outside the gene matches: 10. Germline CDR1 reads SEHNR; CDR2 reads FQNEAQ (reference sequence). The CDR3 loop reads CASSPRLAGGPGETQYF. CDR3 DNA sequence: TGTGCCAGCAGCCCCCGACTAGCGGGAGGGCCGGGGGAGACCCAGTACTTC.

This clone is a singleton in its sample. The V and J genes are TRBV11-2 and TRBJ1-1; possibly TRBD1 for D (6 bases). Germline CDR1 reads SGHAT; CDR2 reads FQNNGV. The CDR3 extends over 16 amino acids. V was pared by 4 bases and J by 2 bases, with 17 bases between. CDR3 nucleotides: TGTGCCAGCAGCTGGCTTCCTTGGACAGTTAACACTGAAGCTTTCTTT. This sequence encodes CASSWLPWTVNTEAFF. Together with reference TRBV11-2 and TRBJ1-1, the CDR3 gives the full variable domain: EAGVAQSPRYKIIEKRQSVAFWCNPISGHATLYWYQQILGQGPKLLIQFQNNGVVDDSQLPKDRFSAERLKGVDSTLKIQPAKLEDSAVYLCASSWLPWTVNTEAFFGQGTRLTVV.

In this sample, this clone turned up a few times. The rearrangement links TRBV9 to TRBJ2-7; tentatively, D is TRBD2 (6 bases). Germline CDR1 and CDR2: SGDLS and YYNGEE. Deletions cut 4 bases from V and 2 bases from J, with 16 bases between. This CDR3 has 15 residues. The CDR3 sequence: CASSFAGTGAYEQYF. The CDR3 DNA follows: TGTGCCAGCAGCTTCGCCGGGACGGGAGCCTACGAGCAGTACTTC.

The V call is TRBV11-2, the J call TRBJ1-1, with D uncertain. Germline V gene sequence: CDR1 SGHAT, CDR2 FQNNGV. V lost 1 base and J lost 7, with 10 bases in between. This CDR3 comprises 13 residues. For the CDR3, the DNA is TGTGCCAGCAGCTTAGCCGGGATATTTGAAGCTTTCTTT. Protein: CASSLAGIFEAFF.

V and J are TRBV27 and TRBJ2-7; D perhaps matches TRBD2 (6 bases). Germline V gene data show CDR1 as MNHEY and CDR2 as SMNVEV (reference sequence). The CDR3 extends over 13 amino acids. The V gene lost 5 bases and the J gene lost 0 bases, with 8 bases spanning the gap. The CDR3 DNA is TGTGCCAGCAGTCCTAGCGCCTCCTACGAGCAGTACTTC. Its translation is CASSPSASYEQYF.

The gene calls are TRBV28 and TRBJ1-5; D is possibly TRBD1 (6 bases). The CDR3 has 16 residues. Trimming took off 4 bases at V and 5 bases at J, with 18 bases between the two ends. Germline loops: CDR1 MDHEN, CDR2 SYDVKM. CDR3: CASSSRGGPQYQPQHF. CDR3 nucleotide sequence: TGTGCCAGCAGTTCCCGAGGGGGTCCACAATATCAGCCCCAGCATTTT. Complete variable domain (other parts from reference TRBV28 and TRBJ1-5): DVKVTQSSRYLVKRTGEKVFLECVQDMDHENMFWYRQDPGLGLRLIYFSYDVKMKEKGDIPEGYSVSREKKERFSLILESASTNQTSMYLCASSSRGGPQYQPQHFGDGTRLSIL.

This chain uses TRBV19 with TRBJ2-3; TRBD2 matches 13 bases. The CDR3 has 16 residues. The ends lost 5 bases at V and 4 bases at J; junction bases unmatched: 6. Germline CDR1 is LNHDA and CDR2 is SQIVND (reference sequence). The CDR3 DNA sequence: TGTGCCAGTAGTCCGCGACTAGCGGGAGGAGCAGATACGCAGTATTTT. Its protein is CASSPRLAGGADTQYF. Based on the CDR3 plus reference TRBV19 and TRBJ2-3, the full variable domain is DGGITQSPKYLFRKEGQNVTLSCEQNLNHDAMYWYRQDPGQGLRLIYYSQIVNDFQKGDIAEGYSVSREKKESFPLTVTSAQKNPTAFYLCASSPRLAGGADTQYFGPGTRLTVL.

The rearrangement uses TRBV9 and TRBJ2-7; D is unclear. This CDR3 is built from 12 residues. V was clipped by 1 base and J by 7 bases, with 9 bases between them. Germline loops: CDR1 SGDLS, CDR2 YYNGEE. The CDR3 DNA reads TGTGCCAGCAGCGTACCTGGCGGAGAGCAGTACTTC. It codes for CASSVPGGEQYF.

V and J are TRBV5-8 and TRBJ2-3; 10 bases are a match to TRBD2. CDR3 length: 15 residues. The germline CDR1 and CDR2 sequences are SGHTS and YDEGEE. The junction had 4 bases not matched to a gene; V was cut back by 6 bases and J by 0 bases. Here the CDR3 DNA reads TGTGCCAGCAACCCGACTAGCGGGAGCACAGATACGCAGTATTTT. Translating it yields CASNPTSGSTDTQYF.

CDR3 in amino acids: CASSLVVGAQWNTEAFF. The CDR3, as DNA: TGTGCCAGCAGCTTAGTCGTAGGGGCGCAATGGAACACTGAAGCTTTCTTT. J is TRBJ1-1 and V is TRBV11-1; possibly TRBD1 for D (5 bases). Looked up from germline, CDR1 is SGHAT and CDR2 is FQDESV (reference sequence). Trimming took 1 base from V and 1 from J, leaving 16 bases between them. This CDR3 contains 17 residues.